These T cell receptor beta chains were read from a single sample in a study of cytomegalovirus exposure and HLA in healthy donors. The data were produced by immunoSEQ multiplex PCR, yet TCRdb's version contains in-frame clones alone and is incomplete. Found here are more than 130,000 clones, approximately 70% of them singletons; the top ten hold under 15%. Material for sequencing was PBMCs. These receptors were collected from a human donor in good health. Both conserved end residues are part of each CDR3. A D gene is named only where the DNA matches it firmly. Only some rows state a clone size, as once, few, many or a class for expanded clones.

>-|-|TRBJ2-1|TRBV7-9
CASSLADSRNEQFF
TGTGCCAGCAGCTTAGCTGACAGTCGCAATGAGCAGTTCTTC
>-|TRBD1|TRBJ2-3|TRBV7-9
CASSTRDRADTQYF
TGTGCCAGCAGCACTCGGGACAGAGCAGATACGCAGTATTTT
>few|-|TRBJ2-4|TRBV18
CASSLGRGRDIQYF
TGTGCCAGCTCACTAGGTCGGGGGAGAGACATTCAGTACTTC
>few|TRBD2|TRBJ2-7|TRBV13
CASSLSGANYEQYF
TGTGCCAGCAGCTTAAGCGGGGCGAACTACGAGCAGTACTTC
>-|-|TRBJ2-7|TRBV7-9
CASSSSGGEQYF
TGTGCCAGCAGCTCCTCTGGCGGCGAGCAGTACTTC
>-|TRBD2|TRBJ2-4|TRBV29-1
CSARTSGEGNIQYF
TGCAGCGCAAGGACTAGCGGGGAGGGAAACATTCAGTACTTC
>few|-|TRBJ1-2|TRBV6-5
CASSYLGGSGYTF
TGTGCCAGCAGTTACTTGGGGGGTAGTGGCTACACCTTC
>few|TRBD1|TRBJ1-2|TRBV11-2
CASSSRDRDGYTF
TGTGCCAGCAGCTCTAGGGACAGGGATGGCTACACCTTC
>-|-|TRBJ2-1|TRBV5-1
CASSLQGGLNEQFF
TGCGCCAGCAGCTTACAGGGAGGGTTGAATGAGCAGTTCTTC
>-|-|TRBJ2-1|TRBV20-1
CSAYKNEQFF
TGCAGTGCTTACAAGAATGAGCAGTTCTTC
>once|-|TRBJ2-5|TRBV10-3
CAISESGQKETQYF
TGTGCCATCAGTGAGTCTGGGCAGAAAGAGACCCAGTACTTC
>-|-|TRBJ1-1|TRBV4-1
CASSQQLNTEAFF
TGCGCCAGCAGCCAACAACTAAACACTGAAGCTTTCTTT
>-|TRBD1|TRBJ1-6|TRBV29-1
CSVAETGASPLHF
TGCAGCGTTGCCGAGACAGGGGCCTCACCCCTCCACTTT
>-|-|TRBJ2-7|TRBV6-5
CASSDLPQAYEQYF
TGTGCCAGCAGTGATTTGCCCCAGGCCTACGAGCAGTACTTC
>-|TRBD2|TRBJ2-3|TRBV18
CASSPVREGLDTQYF
TGTGCCAGCTCACCAGTCCGGGAGGGCCTGGATACGCAGTATTTT
>-|-|TRBJ2-5|TRBV2
CASSEPLQTGQSEETQYF
TGTGCCAGCAGTGAACCATTACAAACCGGACAGTCCGAGGAGACCCAGTACTTC
>once|-|TRBJ2-5|TRBV5-1
CASSLIYRETQYF
TGCGCCAGCAGCTTGATATATCGAGAGACCCAGTACTTC
>once|TRBD2|TRBJ2-5|TRBV6-1
CASSLAGAETQYF
TGTGCCAGCAGCTTAGCGGGGGCTGAGACCCAGTACTTC
>few|-|TRBJ1-1|TRBV5-6
CASSRGGGFVTEAFF
TGTGCCAGCAGCCGTGGCGGGGGATTCGTAACTGAAGCTTTCTTT
>-|TRBD1|TRBJ1-1|TRBV28
CASGYRGPTEAFF
TGTGCCAGCGGGTACAGGGGGCCCACTGAAGCTTTCTTT
>-|TRBD1|TRBJ1-4|TRBV19
CASSAGGEKLFF
TGTGCCAGTAGTGCAGGGGGCGAAAAACTGTTTTTT
>once|-|TRBJ1-2|TRBV2
CASSDPQGPNYGYTF
TGTGCCAGCAGTGACCCGCAGGGGCCTAACTATGGCTACACCTTC
>-|TRBD1|TRBJ2-2|TRBV5-1
CASSGGQGVRELFF
TGCGCCAGCAGCGGGGGACAGGGTGTCCGGGAGCTGTTTTTT
>-|-|TRBJ1-2|TRBV5-6
CASSFNPNYGYTF
TGTGCCAGCAGCTTCAATCCAAACTATGGCTACACCTTC
>-|-|TRBJ1-5|TRBV7-8
CASSTGTSQPQHF
TGTGCCAGCAGTACAGGGACTAGTCAGCCCCAGCATTTT
>once|-|TRBJ2-7|TRBV29-1
CSVEQGRNEQYF
TGCAGCGTTGAACAGGGGCGGAACGAGCAGTACTTC
>-|-|TRBJ2-5|TRBV10-2
CASSDWTALQETQYF
TGCGCCAGCAGTGACTGGACAGCCCTCCAAGAGACCCAGTACTTC
>few|TRBD1|TRBJ1-1|TRBV5-1
CASRDRAKREAFF
TGCGCCAGCAGGGACAGGGCCAAACGTGAAGCTTTCTTT